This TCR beta chain was sequenced during a study of shared clonotypes between healthy human individuals. Findings and caveats of the study: In contrast to clonotypes shared by all four donors, non-shared clonotypes had lower generation probabilities.

Comment on this clone: Its antigen remains unidentified. This specimen includes other DNA sequences encoding the same CDR3.

Using 200 ng DNA, around 30,000 T cell genomes, the sorted-subset replicate PCRs were run. Sequencing was performed with immunoSEQ multiplex PCR; in TCRdb, only in-frame clones are kept and a portion is missing. The table lists about 710,000 clones, around 78% of them singletons. This sequence was found in a woman aged 25-40 years in good health. The sample taken for sequencing was memory CD4+ T cells sorted from blood. Regarding subset: CD45RA-negative fraction.

The CDR3 loop is CASSIQDNQPQHF. For the CDR3, the DNA is TGTGCCAGTAGTATCCAGGACAATCAGCCCCAGCATTTT. The rearrangement links TRBV19 to TRBJ1-5; D unclear. V was cut by 3 bases and J by 3 bases, with 6 bases left in between. The CDR3 consists of 13 residues. CDR1 and CDR2 (germline): LNHDA, SQIVND (reference sequence).